The present T cell receptor beta chain was sequenced within a study of T cell responses to AZD1222 COVID-19 vaccine. This clone was detected only once. The antigen remains unidentified. Profiled with immunoSEQ multiplex PCR; TCRdb holds only in-frame clones, not every one. The sample has roughly 130,000 clones, 94% seen once. General study results and limits: Clonal diversity may have been underestimated, and the donors were mostly white British, with more females than males. Per reports, nearly half of all spike-specific TCRs target regions that are unmutated in variants.

Germline CDR1 reads MNHEY; CDR2 reads SVGAGI. Trimming took 8 bases from V and 7 from J, leaving 14 bases between them. The CDR3 is 13 amino acids. Sample: peripheral blood, taken on day 0 of AZD1222 vaccination. The rearrangement links TRBV6-5 to TRBJ1-4; a weak D match, TRBD1 (5 bases). This TCR was recovered from an adult in good health. CDR3: CASLGQDSEKLFF. CDR3 coding DNA: TGTGCCAGCCTGGGGCAAGACTCTGAAAAACTGTTTTTT.